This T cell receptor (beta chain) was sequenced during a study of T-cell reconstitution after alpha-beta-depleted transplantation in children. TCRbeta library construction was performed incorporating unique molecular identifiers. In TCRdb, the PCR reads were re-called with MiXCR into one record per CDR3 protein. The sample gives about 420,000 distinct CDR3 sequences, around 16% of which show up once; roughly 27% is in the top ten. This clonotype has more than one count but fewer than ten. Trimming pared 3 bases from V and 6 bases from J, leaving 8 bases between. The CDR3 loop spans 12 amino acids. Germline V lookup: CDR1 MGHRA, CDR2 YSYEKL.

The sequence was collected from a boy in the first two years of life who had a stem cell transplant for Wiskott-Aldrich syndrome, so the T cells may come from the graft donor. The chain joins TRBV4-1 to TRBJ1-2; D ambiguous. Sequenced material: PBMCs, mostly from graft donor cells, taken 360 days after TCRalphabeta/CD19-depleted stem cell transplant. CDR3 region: CASSHTANGYTF. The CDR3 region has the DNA TGCGCCAGCAGCCATACGGCGAATGGCTACACCTTC.